The 4 T cell receptor beta chains reported below all come from one sample, sequenced in a study of T-cell memory formation after mild COVID-19. TCRdb processed the 5' RACE reads anew with MiXCR; each CDR3 protein has one entry. The table has 400,000 to 550,000 distinct CDR3 sequences, about 23% seen once; the top ten hold under 15%. Sequencing was performed on PBMCs or a T cell subset sorted from them (not recorded which). Receptor source: an adult woman who had mild COVID-19 (a few samples of this study predate the infection). Cell type and time point are not known.

This chain joins TRBV7-9 and TRBJ1-1; D is uncertain. The germline V gene encodes CDR1 SEHNR and CDR2 FQNEAQ (reference sequence). This CDR3 is 12 amino acids long. V lost 6 bases, J lost 5 bases, and 10 bases lay in between. CDR3 bases: TGTGCCAGCAGAGTAATTGGGACTGAAGCTTTCTTT. This sequence encodes CASRVIGTEAFF.

The J gene is TRBJ1-1, the V gene TRBV3-1; D remains unclear. Per the germline V gene, CDR1 is LGHDT and CDR2 is YNNKEL (reference sequence). CDR3 length: 17 amino acids. Between the trimmed V and J ends, which lost 4 bases and 0 bases, there was a span of 18 bases. The CDR3 DNA reads as TGTGCCAGCAGCCCCATGAGCTCAGGACCCTTGAACACTGAAGCTTTCTTT. Translating gives CASSPMSSGPLNTEAFF. Full variable domain (rest looked up from reference TRBV3-1 and TRBJ1-1): DTAVSQTPKYLVTQMGNDKSIKCEQNLGHDTMYWYKQDSKKFLKIMFSYNNKELIINETVPNRFSPKSPDKAHLNLHINSLELGDSAVYFCASSPMSSGPLNTEAFFGQGTRLTVV.

The chain couples TRBV2 to TRBJ2-7, with unresolved D. V lost 4 bases and J 2 bases, leaving 12 bases between the germline ends. CDR1 is SNHLY, CDR2 FYNNEI, per germline. The CDR3 length is 14 residues. CDR3 coding DNA: TGTGCCAGCAGTGGTTTAGGGTTAACCTACGAGCAGTACTTC. Translation gives CASSGLGLTYEQYF.

The chain couples TRBV5-5 to TRBJ2-5; 7 bases are a match to TRBD2. CDR3 length equals 14 residues. The V segment lost 4 bases and the J segment 6 bases; nucleotides outside the gene matches: 9. CDR1 and CDR2 from the germline V gene are SGHKS and YYEKEE (reference sequence). The CDR3 sequence is CASSPWEGWKTQYF. CDR3 in DNA: TGTGCCAGCAGCCCGTGGGAGGGGTGGAAGACCCAGTACTTC.